The text below deals with one T cell receptor (beta chain). Its matching antigen is unknown. Vbeta (60) and Jbeta (13) primers were used in the PCR. Sequencing was performed with immunoSEQ multiplex PCR; in TCRdb, only in-frame clones are kept and a portion is missing. The profile shows fewer than 200,000 clones, over 70% of them singletons. The entry originates in a study of cytomegalovirus exposure and HLA in healthy donors. Study context: The study's early data release held approximately 91 million unique TCRs from HLA-typed donors.

Overall study findings and caveats: When a later analysis was performed, an Asian-associated ancestry cluster reportedly had fewer N-insertions than the approximately 680-donor mean.

Germline CDR1 reads LNHDA; CDR2 reads SQIVND (reference sequence). CDR3 length: 13 residues. Unmatched junction bases numbered 1, after V lost 4 bases and J lost 3 bases. The sample was PBMCs. The clonotype was recovered from a man aged 35 to 55 in good health and CMV-seronegative. The chain employs TRBV19 and TRBJ1-2; 8 bases are shared with TRBD1. This CDR3 is CASSTTGDYGYTF. The CDR3 nucleotides are TGTGCCAGTAGTACGACAGGGGACTATGGCTACACCTTC.